The clone carrying this T cell receptor beta chain was counted ten times or more. Arm-PCR of CDR3 regions with iRepertoire HTBI primers generated TCR beta libraries. A single record per CDR3 protein comes from TCRdb applying MiXCR to the multiplex PCR reads. The repertoire includes about 540,000 distinct CDR3 sequences, roughly 13% of them detected once, and roughly a tenth sits in the top ten. This sample stems from a study of regulatory T cells in long-lasting Graves disease. Regarding time point: newly diagnosed GD, antithyroid drugs for less than 3 months. RNA from PBMCs was the source of the TCR library. CDR3 length equals 13 residues. The ends were cut back, 1 base at V and 3 bases at J, with 4 bases in the middle. The V gene's germline CDR1 is LGHDT and CDR2 YNNKEL (reference sequence). These sequences were also reported in another study, on T cells in Graves' hyperthyroidism and ophthalmopathy. Per that study: Newly diagnosed hyperthyroidism, duration under 2 months, in patients aged 18 to 65.

The source material was peripheral blood mononuclear cells (PBMCs), sampled at new diagnosis, from a patient treated with antithyroid drugs. The V and J genes are TRBV3-1 and TRBJ1-5, with unresolved D. The TCR sequence derives from a man aged 30 to 45 with Graves disease. The CDR3 DNA reads as TGTGCCAGCAGCCAAGTAAACAATCAGCCCCAGCATTTT. Translated, it gives CASSQVNNQPQHF. The full variable domain, with the rest looked up from reference TRBV3-1 and TRBJ1-5, is DTAVSQTPKYLVTQMGNDKSIKCEQNLGHDTMYWYKQDSKKFLKIMFSYNNKELIINETVPNRFSPKSPDKAHLNLHINSLELGDSAVYFCASSQVNNQPQHFGDGTRLSIL.